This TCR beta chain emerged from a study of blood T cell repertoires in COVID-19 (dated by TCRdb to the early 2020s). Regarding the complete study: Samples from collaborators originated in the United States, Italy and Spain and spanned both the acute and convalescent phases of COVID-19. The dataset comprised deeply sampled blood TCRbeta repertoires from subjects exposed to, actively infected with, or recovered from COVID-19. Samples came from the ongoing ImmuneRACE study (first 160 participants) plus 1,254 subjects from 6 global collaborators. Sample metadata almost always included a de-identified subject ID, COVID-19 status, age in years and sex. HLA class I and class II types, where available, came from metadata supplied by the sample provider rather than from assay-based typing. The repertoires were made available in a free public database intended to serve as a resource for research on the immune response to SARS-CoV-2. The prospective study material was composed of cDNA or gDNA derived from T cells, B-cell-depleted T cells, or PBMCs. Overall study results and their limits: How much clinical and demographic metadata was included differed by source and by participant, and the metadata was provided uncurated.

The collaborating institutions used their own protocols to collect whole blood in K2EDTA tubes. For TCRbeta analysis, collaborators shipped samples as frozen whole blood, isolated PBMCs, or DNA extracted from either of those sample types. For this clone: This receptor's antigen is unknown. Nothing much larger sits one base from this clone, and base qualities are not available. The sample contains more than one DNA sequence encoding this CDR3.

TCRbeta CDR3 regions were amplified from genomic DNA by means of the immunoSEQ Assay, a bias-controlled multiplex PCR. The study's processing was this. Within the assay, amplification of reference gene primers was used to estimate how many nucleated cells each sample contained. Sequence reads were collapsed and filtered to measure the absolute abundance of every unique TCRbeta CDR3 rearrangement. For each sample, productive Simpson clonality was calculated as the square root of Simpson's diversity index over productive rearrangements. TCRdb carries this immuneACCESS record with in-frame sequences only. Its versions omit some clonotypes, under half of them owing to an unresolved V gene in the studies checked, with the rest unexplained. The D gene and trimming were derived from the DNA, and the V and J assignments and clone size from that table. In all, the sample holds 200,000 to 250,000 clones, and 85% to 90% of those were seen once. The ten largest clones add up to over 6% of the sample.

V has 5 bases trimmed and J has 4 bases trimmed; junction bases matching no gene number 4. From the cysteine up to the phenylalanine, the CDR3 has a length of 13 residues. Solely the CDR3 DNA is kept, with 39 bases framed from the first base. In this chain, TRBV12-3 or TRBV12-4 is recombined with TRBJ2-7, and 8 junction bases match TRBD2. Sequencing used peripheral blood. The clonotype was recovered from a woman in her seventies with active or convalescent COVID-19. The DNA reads TGTGCCAGCAGTCCTCCGGGAGGGTACGAGCAGTACTTC. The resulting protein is CASSPPGGYEQYF.